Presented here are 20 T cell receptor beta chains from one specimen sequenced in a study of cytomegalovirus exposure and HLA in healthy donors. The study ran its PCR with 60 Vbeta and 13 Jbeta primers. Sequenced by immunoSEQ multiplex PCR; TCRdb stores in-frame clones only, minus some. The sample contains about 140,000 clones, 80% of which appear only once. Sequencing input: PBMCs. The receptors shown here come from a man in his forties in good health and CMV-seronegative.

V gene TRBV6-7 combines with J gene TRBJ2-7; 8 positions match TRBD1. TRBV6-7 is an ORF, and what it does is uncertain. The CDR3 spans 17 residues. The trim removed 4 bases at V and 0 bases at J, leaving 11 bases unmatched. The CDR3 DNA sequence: TGTGCCAGCAGTTCCTTCCCTCGACAGGGGCTCTCCTACGAGCAGTACTTC. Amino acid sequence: CASSSFPRQGLSYEQYF.

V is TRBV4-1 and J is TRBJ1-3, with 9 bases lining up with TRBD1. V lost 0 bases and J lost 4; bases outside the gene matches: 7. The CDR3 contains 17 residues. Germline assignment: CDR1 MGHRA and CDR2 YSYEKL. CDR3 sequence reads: CASSQEVTGGAGNTIYF. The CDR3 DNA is TGCGCCAGCAGCCAAGAAGTTACAGGGGGCGCGGGAAACACCATATATTTT.

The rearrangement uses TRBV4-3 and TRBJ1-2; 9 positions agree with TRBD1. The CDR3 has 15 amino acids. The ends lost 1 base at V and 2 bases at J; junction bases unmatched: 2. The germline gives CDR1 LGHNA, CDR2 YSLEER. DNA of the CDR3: TGCGCCAGCAGCCAAGGGGACAGGGCCAACTATGGCTACACCTTC. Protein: CASSQGDRANYGYTF.

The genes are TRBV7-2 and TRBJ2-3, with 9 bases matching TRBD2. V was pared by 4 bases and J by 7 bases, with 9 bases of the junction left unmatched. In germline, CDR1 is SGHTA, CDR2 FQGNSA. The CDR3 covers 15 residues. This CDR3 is CASSSGAGGPNTQYF. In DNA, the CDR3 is TGTGCCAGCAGCTCCGGCGCGGGGGGGCCGAATACGCAGTATTTT.

CDR3 in amino acids: CASSLRLAASYEQYF. The CDR3 nucleotides read TGTGCCAGCAGCTTGAGACTAGCGGCCTCCTACGAGCAGTACTTC. V usage is TRBV5-6 and J usage is TRBJ2-7, with TRBD2 matching 9 bases. The CDR3 runs 15 residues. CDR1 is SGHDT, CDR2 YYEEEE, per germline. The V and J ends lost 1 base and 0 bases, in that order; junction bases with no gene match: 2. Full variable domain (missing parts from reference TRBV5-6 and TRBJ2-7): DAGVTQSPTHLIKTRGQQVTLRCSPKSGHDTVSWYQQALGQGPQFIFQYYEEEERQRGNFPDRFSGHQFPNYSSELNVNALLLGDSALYLCASSLRLAASYEQYFGPGTRLTVT.

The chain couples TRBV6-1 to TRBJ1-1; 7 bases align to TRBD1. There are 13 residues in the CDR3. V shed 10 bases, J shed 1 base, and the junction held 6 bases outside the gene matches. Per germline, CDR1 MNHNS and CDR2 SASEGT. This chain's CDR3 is CATDRDRNTEAFF. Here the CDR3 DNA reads TGTGCCACTGACAGGGATAGGAACACTGAAGCTTTCTTT.

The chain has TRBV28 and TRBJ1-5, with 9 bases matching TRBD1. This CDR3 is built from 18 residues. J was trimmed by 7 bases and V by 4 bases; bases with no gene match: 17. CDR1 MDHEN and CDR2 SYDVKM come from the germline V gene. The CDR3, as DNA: TGTGCCAGCAGTTCTCTAGGACAGGGGACGCATCAATGGCAGCCCCAGCATTTT. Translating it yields CASSSLGQGTHQWQPQHF.

CDR3 in DNA: TGTGCCAGCTCACTACTAGCAAATGAGCAGTTCTTC. Translated, it gives CASSLLANEQFF. The chain carries TRBV18 and TRBJ2-1, with a tentative D call TRBD2 (6 bases). The V end was cut by 4 bases, the J end by 7 bases, with 8 bases between. Germline CDR1 reads KGHSH; CDR2 reads LQKENI. CDR3 length: 12 amino acids.

The CDR3 reads CASRDRGMSNQPQHF. CDR3 nucleotides: TGTGCCAGCCGGGACAGGGGCATGAGCAATCAGCCCCAGCATTTT. V is TRBV19 and J is TRBJ1-5; 10 nucleotides match TRBD1. CDR3 length equals 15 residues. V lost 9 bases and J lost 1; bases outside the gene matches: 6. Germline CDR1 is LNHDA and CDR2 is SQIVND (reference sequence).

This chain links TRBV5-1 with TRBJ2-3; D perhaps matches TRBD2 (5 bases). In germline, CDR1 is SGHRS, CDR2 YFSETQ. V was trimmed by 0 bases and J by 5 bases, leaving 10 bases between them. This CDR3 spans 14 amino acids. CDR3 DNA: TGCGCCAGCAGCTTGGTCGTAGGAGGAGATACGCAGTATTTT. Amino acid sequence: CASSLVVGGDTQYF.

The CDR3 region has the DNA TGTGCCAGCAGCTTTGGGGGGGTGATCACTGGGGCCAACGTCCTGACTTTC. Translating gives CASSFGGVITGANVLTF. The chain uses TRBV7-9 and TRBJ2-6; 7 bases line up with TRBD2. V lost 3 bases and J lost 2; bases outside the gene matches: 7. The V gene's germline CDR1 is SEHNR and CDR2 FQNEAQ (reference sequence). The CDR3 extends over 17 amino acids.

DNA of the CDR3: TGTGCCAGCAGTCTGACAGGGGGCCAAGAGACCCAGTACTTC. Translated, it gives CASSLTGGQETQYF. The gene calls are TRBV6-6 and TRBJ2-5, with TRBD1 identical over 9 bases. The V gene end was trimmed by 5 bases and the J gene end by 1 base; junction bases not matched to a gene: 2. Germline CDR1 MNHNY, CDR2 SVGAGI (reference sequence). The CDR3 consists of 14 residues.

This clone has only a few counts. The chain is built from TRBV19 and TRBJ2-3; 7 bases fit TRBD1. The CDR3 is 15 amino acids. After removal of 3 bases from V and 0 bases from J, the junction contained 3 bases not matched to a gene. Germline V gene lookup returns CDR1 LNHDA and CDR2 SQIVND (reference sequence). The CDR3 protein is CASSMRQGSTDTQYF. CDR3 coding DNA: TGTGCCAGTAGTATGCGACAGGGTAGCACAGATACGCAGTATTTT.

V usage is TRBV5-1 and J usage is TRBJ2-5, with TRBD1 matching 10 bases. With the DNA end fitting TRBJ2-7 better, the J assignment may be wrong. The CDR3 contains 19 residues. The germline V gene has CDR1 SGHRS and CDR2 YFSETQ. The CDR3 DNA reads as TGCGCCAGCAGCTTACAAAAACCGGGACAGGGGCCGAGCTCCTACGAGCAGTACTTC. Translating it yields CASSLQKPGQGPSSYEQYF.

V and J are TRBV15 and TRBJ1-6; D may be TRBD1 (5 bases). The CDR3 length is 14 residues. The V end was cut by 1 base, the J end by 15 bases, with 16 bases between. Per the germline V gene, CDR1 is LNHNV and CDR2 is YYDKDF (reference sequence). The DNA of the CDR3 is TGTGCCACCAGCAGAGGGGGCAGTCCTAACGGCCTCCACTTT. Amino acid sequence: CATSRGGSPNGLHF.

CDR3 region: CASIGLRYSPLHF. The CDR3 nucleotides read TGTGCCAGCATCGGTCTGCGGTATTCACCCCTCCACTTT. The V gene is TRBV28, the J gene TRBJ1-6; D gene unclear. Germline V gene lookup returns CDR1 MDHEN and CDR2 SYDVKM. The CDR3 is 13 amino acids. Trimming stripped 7 bases from V and 8 bases from J, with 12 bases between.

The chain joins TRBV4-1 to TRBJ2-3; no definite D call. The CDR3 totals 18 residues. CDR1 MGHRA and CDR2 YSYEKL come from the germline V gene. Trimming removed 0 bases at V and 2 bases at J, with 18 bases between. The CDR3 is CASSQERFQARHTDTQYF. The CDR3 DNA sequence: TGCGCCAGCAGCCAAGAGAGATTTCAGGCCCGCCACACAGATACGCAGTATTTT.

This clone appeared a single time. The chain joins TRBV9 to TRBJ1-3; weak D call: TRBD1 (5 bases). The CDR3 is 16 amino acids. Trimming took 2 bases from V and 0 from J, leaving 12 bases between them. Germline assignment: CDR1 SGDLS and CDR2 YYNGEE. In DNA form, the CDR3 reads TGTGCCAGCAGCGTTGGGGGGGGGAGCTCTGGAAACACCATATATTTT. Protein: CASSVGGGSSGNTIYF.

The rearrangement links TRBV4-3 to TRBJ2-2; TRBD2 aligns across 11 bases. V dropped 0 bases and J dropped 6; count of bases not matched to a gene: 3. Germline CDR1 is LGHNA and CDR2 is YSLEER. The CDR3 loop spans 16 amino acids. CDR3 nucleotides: TGCGCCAGCAGCCAAGATTTTAGCGGGGGGGCCGGGGAGCTGTTTTTT. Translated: CASSQDFSGGAGELFF.

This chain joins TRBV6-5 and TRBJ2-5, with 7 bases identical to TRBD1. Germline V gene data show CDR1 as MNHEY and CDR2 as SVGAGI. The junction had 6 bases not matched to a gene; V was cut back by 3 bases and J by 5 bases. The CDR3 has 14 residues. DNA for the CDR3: TGTGCCAGCAGTTATGTGACAGGGCGGGAGACCCAGTACTTC. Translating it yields CASSYVTGRETQYF.